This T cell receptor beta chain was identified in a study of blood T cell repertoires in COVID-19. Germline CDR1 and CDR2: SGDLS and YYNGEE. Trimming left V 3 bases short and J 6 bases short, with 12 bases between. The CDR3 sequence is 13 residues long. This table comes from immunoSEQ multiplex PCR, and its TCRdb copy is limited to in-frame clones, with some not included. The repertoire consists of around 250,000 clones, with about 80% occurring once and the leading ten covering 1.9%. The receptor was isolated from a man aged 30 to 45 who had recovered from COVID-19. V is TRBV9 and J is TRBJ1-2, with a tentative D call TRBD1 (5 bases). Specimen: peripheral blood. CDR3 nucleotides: TGTGCCAGCAGCGGGCAGGGTTACGATGGCTACACCTTC. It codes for CASSGQGYDGYTF.